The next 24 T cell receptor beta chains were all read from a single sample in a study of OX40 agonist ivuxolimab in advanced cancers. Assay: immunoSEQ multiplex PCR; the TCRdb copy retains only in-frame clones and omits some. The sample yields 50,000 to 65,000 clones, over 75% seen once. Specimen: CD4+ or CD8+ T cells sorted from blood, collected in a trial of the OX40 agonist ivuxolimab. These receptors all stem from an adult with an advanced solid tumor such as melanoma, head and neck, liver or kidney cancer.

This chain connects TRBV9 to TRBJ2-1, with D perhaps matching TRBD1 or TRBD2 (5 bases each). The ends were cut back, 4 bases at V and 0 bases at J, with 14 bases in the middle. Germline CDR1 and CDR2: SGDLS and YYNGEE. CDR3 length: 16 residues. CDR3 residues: CASSTRGASSYNEQFF. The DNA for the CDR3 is TGTGCCAGCAGCACCCGGGGCGCAAGCTCCTACAATGAGCAGTTCTTC.

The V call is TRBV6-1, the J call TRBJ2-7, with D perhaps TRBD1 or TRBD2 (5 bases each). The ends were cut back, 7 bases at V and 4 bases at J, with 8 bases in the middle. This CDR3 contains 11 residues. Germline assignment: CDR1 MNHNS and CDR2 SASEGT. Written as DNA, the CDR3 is TGTGCCAGCACTGGGGGTTACGAGCAGTACTTC. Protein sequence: CASTGGYEQYF.

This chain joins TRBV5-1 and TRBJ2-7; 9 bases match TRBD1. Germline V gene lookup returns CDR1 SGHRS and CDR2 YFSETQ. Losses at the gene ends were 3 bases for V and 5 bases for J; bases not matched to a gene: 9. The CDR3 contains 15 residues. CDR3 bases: TGCGCCAGCAGCTCGGGACAGGGTTTCGCGGACGAGCAGTACTTC. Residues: CASSSGQGFADEQYF.

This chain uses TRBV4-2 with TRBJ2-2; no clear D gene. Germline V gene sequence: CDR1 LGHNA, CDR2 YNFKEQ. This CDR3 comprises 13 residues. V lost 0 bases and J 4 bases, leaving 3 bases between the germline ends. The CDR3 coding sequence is TGTGCCAGCAGCCAAGATCCCACCGGGGAGCTGTTTTTT. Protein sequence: CASSQDPTGELFF.

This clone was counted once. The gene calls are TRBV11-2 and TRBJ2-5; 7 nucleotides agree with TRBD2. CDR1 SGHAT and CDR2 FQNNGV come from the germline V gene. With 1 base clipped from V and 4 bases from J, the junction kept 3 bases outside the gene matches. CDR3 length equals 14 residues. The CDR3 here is CASSLGGGRETQYF. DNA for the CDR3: TGTGCCAGCAGCTTAGGGGGAGGGAGAGAGACCCAGTACTTC.

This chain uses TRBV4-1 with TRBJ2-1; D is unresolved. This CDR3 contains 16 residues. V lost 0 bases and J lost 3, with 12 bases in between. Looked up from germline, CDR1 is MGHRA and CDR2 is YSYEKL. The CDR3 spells CASSQDLRTGYNEQFF. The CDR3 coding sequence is TGCGCCAGCAGCCAAGATCTCCGGACCGGCTACAATGAGCAGTTCTTC.

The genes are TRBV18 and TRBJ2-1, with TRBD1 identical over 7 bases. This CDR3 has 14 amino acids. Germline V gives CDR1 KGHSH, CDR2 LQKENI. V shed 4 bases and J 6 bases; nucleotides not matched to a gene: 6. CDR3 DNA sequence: TGTGCCAGCTCACGAGACCGGGACAGCAATGAGCAGTTCTTC. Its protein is CASSRDRDSNEQFF.

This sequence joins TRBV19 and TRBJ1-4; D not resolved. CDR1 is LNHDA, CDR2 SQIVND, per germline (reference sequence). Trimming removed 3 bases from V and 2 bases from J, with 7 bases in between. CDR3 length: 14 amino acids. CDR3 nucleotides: TGTGCCAGTAGTATTATGGGGACTAATGAAAAACTGTTTTTT. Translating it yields CASSIMGTNEKLFF.

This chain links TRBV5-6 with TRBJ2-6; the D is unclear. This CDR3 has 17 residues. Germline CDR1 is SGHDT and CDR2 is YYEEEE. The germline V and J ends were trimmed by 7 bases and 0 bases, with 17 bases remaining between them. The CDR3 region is CASVIGSWYSGANVLTF. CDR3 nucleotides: TGTGCCAGCGTCATTGGCAGTTGGTACTCTGGGGCCAACGTCCTGACTTTC.

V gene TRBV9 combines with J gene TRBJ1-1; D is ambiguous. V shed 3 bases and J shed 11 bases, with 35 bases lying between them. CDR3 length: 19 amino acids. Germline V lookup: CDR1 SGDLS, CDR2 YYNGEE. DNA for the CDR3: TGTGCCAGCAGCGCCCTTCCGGCAGGACGGAACAGTCCCGTCAATGGGGCTTTCTTT. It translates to CASSALPAGRNSPVNGAFF.

CDR3 bases: TGTGCCAGCAGTTTGGGCGGCGCCTGGGAAGCTTTCTTT. It translates to CASSLGGAWEAFF. The V call is TRBV27, the J call TRBJ1-1; D gene unclear. Trimming pared 3 bases from V and 8 bases from J, leaving 13 bases between. Germline V gives CDR1 MNHEY, CDR2 SMNVEV (reference sequence). The CDR3 extends over 13 amino acids.

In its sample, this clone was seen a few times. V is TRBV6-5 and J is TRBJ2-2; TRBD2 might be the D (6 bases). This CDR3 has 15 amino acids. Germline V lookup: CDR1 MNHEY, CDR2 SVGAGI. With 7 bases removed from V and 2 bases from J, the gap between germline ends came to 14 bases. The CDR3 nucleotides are TGTGCCAGCACGGTCCTAGCGTCAAACACCGGGGAGCTGTTTTTT. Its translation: CASTVLASNTGELFF.

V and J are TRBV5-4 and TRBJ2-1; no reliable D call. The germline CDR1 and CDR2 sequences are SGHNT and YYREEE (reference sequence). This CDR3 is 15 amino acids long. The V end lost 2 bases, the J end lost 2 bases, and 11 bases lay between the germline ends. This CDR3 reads CASSLTRAAYNEQFF. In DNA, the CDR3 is TGTGCCAGCAGCTTAACCCGGGCAGCCTACAATGAGCAGTTCTTC.

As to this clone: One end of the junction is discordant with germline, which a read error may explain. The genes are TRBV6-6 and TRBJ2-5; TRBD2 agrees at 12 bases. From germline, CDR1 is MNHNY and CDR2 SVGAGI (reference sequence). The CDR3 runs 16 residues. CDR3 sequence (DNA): TGTGCCAGCAGTGACTCCGGACTAGCGGGGTTAGAGACCCAGTACTTC. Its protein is CASSDSGLAGLETQYF.

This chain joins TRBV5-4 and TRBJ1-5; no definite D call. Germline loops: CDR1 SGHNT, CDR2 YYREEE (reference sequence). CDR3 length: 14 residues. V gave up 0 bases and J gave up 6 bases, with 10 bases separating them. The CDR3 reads CASSLDGPGQPQHF. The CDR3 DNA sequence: TGTGCCAGCAGCTTGGACGGCCCAGGTCAGCCCCAGCATTTT.

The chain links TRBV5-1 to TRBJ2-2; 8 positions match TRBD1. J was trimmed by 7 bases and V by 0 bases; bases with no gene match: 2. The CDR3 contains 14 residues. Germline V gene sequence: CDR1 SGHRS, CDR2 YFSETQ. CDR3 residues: CASSLEQGVGELFF. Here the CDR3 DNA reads TGCGCCAGCAGCTTGGAACAGGGGGTCGGGGAGCTGTTTTTT.

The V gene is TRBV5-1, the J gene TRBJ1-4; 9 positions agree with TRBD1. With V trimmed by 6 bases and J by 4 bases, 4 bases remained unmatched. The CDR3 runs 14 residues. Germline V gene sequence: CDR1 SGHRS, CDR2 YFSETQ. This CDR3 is CASTTGGVNEKLFF. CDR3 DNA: TGCGCCAGCACTACAGGGGGCGTTAATGAAAAACTGTTTTTT.

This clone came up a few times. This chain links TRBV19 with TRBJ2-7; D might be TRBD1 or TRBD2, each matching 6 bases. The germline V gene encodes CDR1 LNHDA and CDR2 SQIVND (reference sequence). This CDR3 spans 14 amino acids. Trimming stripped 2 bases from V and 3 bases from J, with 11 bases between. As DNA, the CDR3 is TGTGCCAGTAGTATATCCGGGGGCGGCTACGAGCAGTACTTC. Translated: CASSISGGGYEQYF.

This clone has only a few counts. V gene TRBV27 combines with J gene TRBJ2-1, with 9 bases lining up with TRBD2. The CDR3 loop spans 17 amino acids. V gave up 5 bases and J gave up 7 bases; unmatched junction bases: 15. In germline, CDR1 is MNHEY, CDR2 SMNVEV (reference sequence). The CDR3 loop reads CASSTLLGSGGKNEQFF. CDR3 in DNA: TGTGCCAGCAGTACCCTCTTAGGTAGCGGGGGTAAAAATGAGCAGTTCTTC.

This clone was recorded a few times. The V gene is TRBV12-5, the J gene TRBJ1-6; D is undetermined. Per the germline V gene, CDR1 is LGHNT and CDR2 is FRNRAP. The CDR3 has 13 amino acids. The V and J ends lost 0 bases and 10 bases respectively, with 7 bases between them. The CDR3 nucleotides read TGTGCTAGTGGTTTGGTAAGAGAGTCACCCCTCCACTTT. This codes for CASGLVRESPLHF.

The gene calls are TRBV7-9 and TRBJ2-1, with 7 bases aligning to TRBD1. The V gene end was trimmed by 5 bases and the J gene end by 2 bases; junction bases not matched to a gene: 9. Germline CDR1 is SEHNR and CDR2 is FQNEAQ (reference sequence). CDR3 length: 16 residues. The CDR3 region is CASSKRDSQAYNEQFF. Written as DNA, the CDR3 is TGTGCCAGCAGCAAACGGGACAGCCAAGCCTACAATGAGCAGTTCTTC. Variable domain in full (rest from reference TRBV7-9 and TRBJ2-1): DTGVSQNPRHKITKRGQNVTFRCDPISEHNRLYWYRQTLGQGPEFLTYFQNEAQLEKSRLLSDRFSAERPKGSFSTLEIQRTEQGDSAMYLCASSKRDSQAYNEQFFGPGTRLTVL.

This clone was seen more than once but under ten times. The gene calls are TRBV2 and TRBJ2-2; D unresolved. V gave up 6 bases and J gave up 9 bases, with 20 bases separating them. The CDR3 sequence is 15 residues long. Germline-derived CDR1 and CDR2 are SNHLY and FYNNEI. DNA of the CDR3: TGTGCCAGCAGGTCGCGGCCCCTCAGTGGTCGGGAGCTGTTTTTT. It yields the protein CASRSRPLSGRELFF.

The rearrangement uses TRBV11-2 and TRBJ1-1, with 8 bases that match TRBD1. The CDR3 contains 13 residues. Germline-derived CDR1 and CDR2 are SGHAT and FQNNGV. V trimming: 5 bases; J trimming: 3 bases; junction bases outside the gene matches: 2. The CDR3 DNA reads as TGTGCCAGCAGCGTGGACAGGGACACTGAAGCTTTCTTT. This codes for CASSVDRDTEAFF.

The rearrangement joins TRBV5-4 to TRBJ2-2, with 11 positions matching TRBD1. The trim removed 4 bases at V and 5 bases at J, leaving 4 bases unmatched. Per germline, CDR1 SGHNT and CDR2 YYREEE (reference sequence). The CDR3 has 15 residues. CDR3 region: CASSRGDRGTGELFF. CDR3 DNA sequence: TGTGCCAGCAGCCGCGGGGACAGGGGGACCGGGGAGCTGTTTTTT.